This T cell receptor beta chain originates from a study of long-term antiretroviral therapy in people with HIV (dated by TCRdb to 2021 to 2024). Regarding the complete study: The earliest samples were collected about a decade before the 2015 WHO recommendation for immediate ART, when ART was typically delayed until CD4 counts fell. The cohort contributed about 200 cryopreserved PBMC samples from 30 adults with confirmed HIV infection, collected serially over a mean of approximately six years (range 1-12). No cross-contamination during QIAcube processing turned up in test extractions that ran a monoclonal T-cell line alongside some 34 polyclonal samples. A retrospective serial study tested whether ART initiation and durable HIV suppression were associated with changes in peripheral blood TRB repertoire composition and diversity. About 35% of the 30 participants with HIV were female.

As encoded in the germline V gene, CDR1 is SGHDN while CDR2 is FVKESK. Trimming removed 3 bases from V and 8 bases from J, leaving 14 bases between the germline ends. The CDR3 runs 14 amino acids, cysteine and phenylalanine included. The only DNA kept is the CDR3, 42 bases in frame from the first base. Findings and caveats that apply to the study as a whole: Because PBMC availability was limited, only the TCR beta chain was sequenced, with no alpha chain pairing. The samples were dated from about 2003 to 2017, and the ART regimens that were used may be less effective than current ART regimens. CDR3 length ranges in HIV repertoires were narrower than in controls, and network structure suggested an antigen-experienced repertoire with only a slight naive shift after ART. ART initiation was associated with a significant increase in TRB diversity, but diversity stayed significantly below transplant donor controls even after long-term ART. Inferences about post-ART repertoire changes were limited because no data were available on ART adherence, viral resistance or therapy changes. Because cell numbers in pre-ART samples were limited, unsorted PBMC were profiled instead of sorted CD4+ and CD8+ T cells. The repertoire was dominated across all time points by expanded TRB clones identified before ART initiation, although this dominance was seen to fluctuate and to decrease in many PLHIV after ART.

As for this clone: Its recognized antigen is unknown. The record has no base qualities; no much larger clone is one base away.

Participants were included only if at least one PBMC sample before ART initiation and at least two post-ART samples were available. Treatment was received in the United States of America by all participants with HIV. Before DNA extraction, cryopreserved samples containing about 1-11 million PBMC were thawed and washed. At the time of the earliest PBMC sample, participants with HIV were aged between roughly 20 and 60 years. Each participant contributed PBMC samples from 1-4 timepoints before ART initiation and 2-8 timepoints after ART initiation, with a median of 7 samples. For every participant, serial HIV viral load, CD4+ T-cell count, ART history and demographic data were obtained. Using a Qiagen kit on a QIAcube, genomic DNA was extracted from unsorted PBMC, with samples processed in batches of 12. The immunoSEQ hsTCRB v3.0 assay was used at survey level resolution to sequence the TRB variable region. The target sequencing depth for TRB was 40,000-50,000 T-cell genomes per sample. TRB libraries were pooled and sequenced on an Illumina MiSeq using a v3 150-cycle kit. Concerning the study's data processing: Repertoire analysis was run in R within a reproducible Nextflow workflow that covered QC, data transformation and analysis. Custom analyses were implemented in LymphoSeq2, an R package for AIRR-Seq data exploration. After excluding a few samples that yielded fewer than 5000 total TRB sequences, 150 to 200 HIV repertoires remained for analysis. Of the roughly 180 retained HIV repertoires, approximately 57 were collected before and more than 120 after ART initiation. Repertoires were downsampled to 5000 TRB nucleotide sequences, and summary statistics were averaged over 100 downsampling iterations. TRB sequences were retained for analysis only if CDR3 regions of at least seven amino acids were present. Two measures captured diversity: a Shannon entropy-derived clonality score and the Gini coefficient. Repertoire networks linked the top 5000 CDR3 amino acid sequences whenever two sequences differed by an edit distance of one. GLIPH2 predicted antigen specificity groups and MHC restriction for TRB CDR3 amino acid sequences. CDR3 amino acid sequences were matched against VDJdb and McPAS-TCR to flag known CMV, EBV, HIV or tissue antigen associations. Pre-ART, post-ART and control groups were compared with Wilcoxon signed-rank tests and Holm-Bonferroni correction. TCRdb re-hosts the immuneACCESS table, in-frame sequences only. Its copies lack some clones; in the studies checked, an unresolved V gene accounts for under half of them, and the cause for the rest is not known. D and trimming were read from the DNA, whereas the V and J calls and clone size are those reported in that table. The table for this sample lists 35,000 to 45,000 clones; about 80% of them were counted only once. The leading ten clones occupy 4.5% to 6% of the sample.

The sequencing here drew on unsorted PBMCs, taken 3.4 years after starting antiretroviral therapy. The clonotype comes from a young man with HIV. The V gene is TRBV14 and the J gene is TRBJ1-3; tentative D gene TRBD1, with 6 bases matching. The CDR3 here reads CASSQAQQGHTIYF. The DNA sequence reads TGTGCCAGCAGCCAGGCCCAACAGGGTCACACCATATATTTT.